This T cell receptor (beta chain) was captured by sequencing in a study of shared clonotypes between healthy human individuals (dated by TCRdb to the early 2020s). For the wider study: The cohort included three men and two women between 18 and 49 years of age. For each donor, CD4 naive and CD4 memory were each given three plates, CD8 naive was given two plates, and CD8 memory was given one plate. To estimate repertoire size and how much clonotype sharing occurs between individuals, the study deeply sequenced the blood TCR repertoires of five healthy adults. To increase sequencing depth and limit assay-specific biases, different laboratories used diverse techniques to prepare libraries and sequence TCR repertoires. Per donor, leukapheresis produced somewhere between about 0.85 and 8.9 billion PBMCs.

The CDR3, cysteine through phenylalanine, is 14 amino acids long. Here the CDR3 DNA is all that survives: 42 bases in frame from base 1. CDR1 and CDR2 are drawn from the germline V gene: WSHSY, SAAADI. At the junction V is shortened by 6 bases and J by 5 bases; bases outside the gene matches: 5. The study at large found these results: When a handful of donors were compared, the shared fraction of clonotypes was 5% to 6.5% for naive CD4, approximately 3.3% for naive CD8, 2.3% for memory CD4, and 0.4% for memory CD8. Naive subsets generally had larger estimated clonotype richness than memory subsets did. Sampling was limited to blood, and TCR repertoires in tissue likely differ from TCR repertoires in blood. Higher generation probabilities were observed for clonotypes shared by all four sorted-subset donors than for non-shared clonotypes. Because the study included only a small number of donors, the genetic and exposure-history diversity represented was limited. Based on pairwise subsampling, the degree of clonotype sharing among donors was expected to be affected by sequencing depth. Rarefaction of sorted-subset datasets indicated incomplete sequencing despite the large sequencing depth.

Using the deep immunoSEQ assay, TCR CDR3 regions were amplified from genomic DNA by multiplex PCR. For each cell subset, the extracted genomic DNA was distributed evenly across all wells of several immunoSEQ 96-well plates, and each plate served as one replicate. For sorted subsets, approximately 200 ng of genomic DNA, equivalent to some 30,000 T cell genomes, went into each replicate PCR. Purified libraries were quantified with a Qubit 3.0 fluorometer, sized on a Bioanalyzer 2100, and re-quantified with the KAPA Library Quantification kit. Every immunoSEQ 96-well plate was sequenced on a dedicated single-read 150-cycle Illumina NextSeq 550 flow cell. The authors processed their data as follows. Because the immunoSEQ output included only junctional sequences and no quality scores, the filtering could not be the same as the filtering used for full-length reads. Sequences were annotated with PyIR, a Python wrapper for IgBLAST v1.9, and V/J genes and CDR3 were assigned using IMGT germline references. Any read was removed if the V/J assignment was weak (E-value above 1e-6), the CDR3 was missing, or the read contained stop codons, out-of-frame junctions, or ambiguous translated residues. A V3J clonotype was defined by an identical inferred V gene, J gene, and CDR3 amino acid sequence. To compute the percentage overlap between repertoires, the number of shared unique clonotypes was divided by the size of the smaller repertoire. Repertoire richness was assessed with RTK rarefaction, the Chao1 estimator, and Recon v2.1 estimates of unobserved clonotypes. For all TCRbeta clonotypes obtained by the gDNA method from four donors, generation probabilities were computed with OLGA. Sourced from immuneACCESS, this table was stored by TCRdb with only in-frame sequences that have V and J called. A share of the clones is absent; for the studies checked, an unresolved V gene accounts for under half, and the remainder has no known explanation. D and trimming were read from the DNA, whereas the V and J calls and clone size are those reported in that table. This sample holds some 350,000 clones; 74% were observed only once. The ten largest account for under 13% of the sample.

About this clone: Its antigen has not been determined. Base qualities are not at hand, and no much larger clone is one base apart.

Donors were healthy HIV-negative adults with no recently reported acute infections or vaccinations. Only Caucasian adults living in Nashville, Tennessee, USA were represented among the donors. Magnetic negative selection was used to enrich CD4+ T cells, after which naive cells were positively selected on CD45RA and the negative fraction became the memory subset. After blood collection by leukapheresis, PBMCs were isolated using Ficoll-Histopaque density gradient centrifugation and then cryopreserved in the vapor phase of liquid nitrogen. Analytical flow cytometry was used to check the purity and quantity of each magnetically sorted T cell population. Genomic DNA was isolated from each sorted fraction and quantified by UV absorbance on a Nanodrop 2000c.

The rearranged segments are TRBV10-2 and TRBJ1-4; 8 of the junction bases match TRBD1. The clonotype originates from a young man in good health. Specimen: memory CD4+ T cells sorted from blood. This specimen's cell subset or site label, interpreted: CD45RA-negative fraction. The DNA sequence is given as TGCGCCAGCAGCAGACAGGGGAAAAATGAAAAACTGTTTTTT. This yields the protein CASSRQGKNEKLFF.